These 13 T cell receptor beta chains originate from one sample sequenced in a study of blood T cell repertoires in COVID-19. TCRdb keeps only in-frame clones here, not all; method: immunoSEQ multiplex PCR. This table holds fewer than 600,000 clones, about 91% found once. Material for sequencing was peripheral blood. These receptors originate from a man aged 18-30 years with COVID-19, enrolled during active disease.

The rearrangement links TRBV2 to TRBJ1-6, with 7 bases lining up with TRBD1. The germline CDR1 and CDR2 sequences are SNHLY and FYNNEI. This CDR3 region has 15 residues. V was pared by 6 bases and J by 5 bases, with 7 bases of the junction left unmatched. The DNA of the CDR3 is TGTGCCAGCAGACCCCCGGGACAGAATAATTCACCCCTCCACTTT. Residues: CASRPPGQNNSPLHF. Full variable domain (rest looked up from reference TRBV2 and TRBJ1-6): EPEVTQTPSHQVTQMGQEVILRCVPISNHLYFYWYRQILGQKVEFLVSFYNNEISEKSEIFDDQFSVERPDGSNFTLKIRSTKLEDSAMYFCASRPPGQNNSPLHFGNGTRLTVT.

The chain recombines TRBV6-1 with TRBJ1-4; 7 bases match TRBD1. Trimming at V came to 3 bases and at J to 5 bases, leaving 0 bases not matched to a gene. CDR3 size: 13 residues. CDR1 is MNHNS, CDR2 SASEGT, per germline. In nucleotides, the CDR3 is TGTGCCAGCAGTGAGGACAGGAATGAAAAACTGTTTTTT. Amino acid sequence: CASSEDRNEKLFF.

This clone was detected once. The rearrangement links TRBV3-1 (or the pseudogene TRBV3-2) to TRBJ2-1, with TRBD2 identical over 10 bases. Germline CDR1 and CDR2: LGHDT and YNNKEL (reference sequence). CDR3 length: 16 residues. The V gene end was trimmed by 5 bases and the J gene end by 1 base; junction bases not matched to a gene: 5. The DNA of the CDR3 is TGTGCCAGCAGCTCAGCGGGAGGGGCGTCCTACAATGAGCAGTTCTTC. Translating gives CASSSAGGASYNEQFF.

Points on this clone: Other DNA sequences of this sample code for an identical CDR3. The chain recombines TRBV30 with TRBJ1-6, with 7 nucleotides matching TRBD1. CDR3 length: 13 amino acids. Germline values: CDR1 GTSNPN, CDR2 SVGIG (reference sequence). The J segment lost 8 bases and the V segment lost 1 base, leaving 2 bases of the junction unmatched. As DNA, the CDR3 is TGTGCCTGGAGTGGGCAGGGGGATTCACCCCTCCACTTT. Its translation is CAWSGQGDSPLHF. The full variable domain, its missing parts supplied by reference TRBV30 and TRBJ1-6, is SQTIHQWPATLVQPVGSPLSLECTVEGTSNPNLYWYRQAAGRGLQLLFYSVGIGQISSEVPQNLSASRPQDRQFILSSKKLLLSDSGFYLCAWSGQGDSPLHFGNGTRLTVT.

The table lists this clone with a count of one. The rearrangement links TRBV2 to TRBJ1-6, with 9 bases matching TRBD1. The CDR3 is 14 residues long. CDR1 SNHLY and CDR2 FYNNEI come from the germline V gene. The trim removed 7 bases at V and 10 bases at J, leaving 8 bases unmatched. CDR3 protein: CASIEGTGYSPLHF. CDR3 nucleotide sequence: TGTGCCAGCATCGAAGGGACAGGGTACTCACCCCTCCACTTT.

The chain links TRBV7-9 to TRBJ2-2, with 8 nucleotides matching TRBD1. The CDR3 has 17 residues. The V and J ends lost 0 bases and 2 bases, in that order; junction bases with no gene match: 5. CDR1 is SEHNR, CDR2 FQNEAQ, per germline (reference sequence). CDR3 in DNA: TGTGCCAGCAGCTTAGCGCAGGGGGCGCGTAACACCGGGGAGCTGTTTTTT. It encodes CASSLAQGARNTGELFF.

The rearrangement links TRBV13 to TRBJ2-7; TRBD2 agrees at 11 bases. The CDR3 sequence is 17 residues long. V shed 0 bases, J shed 6 bases, and the junction held 10 bases outside the gene matches. Germline V gene lookup returns CDR1 PRHDT and CDR2 FYEKMQ (reference sequence). The CDR3 nucleotides read TGTGCCAGCAGCTTAGGCTCCCTACTAGCGGGAGCCGGCGAGCAGTACTTC. This encodes CASSLGSLLAGAGEQYF.

This clone occurred once. The chain combines TRBV5-1 with TRBJ1-5; D is unclear. The CDR3 spans 17 residues. The V gene lost 7 bases and the J gene lost 0 bases, with 20 bases spanning the gap. Germline CDR1 SGHRS, CDR2 YFSETQ. CDR3 nucleotide sequence: TGCGCCAGCGTTACCCCTCTCTTCCCACATAGCAATCAGCCCCAGCATTTT. The encoded protein is CASVTPLFPHSNQPQHF.

This clone was picked up one time. The V gene is TRBV6-5, the J gene TRBJ2-7; a possible D gene is TRBD1 (5 bases). The CDR3 has 14 amino acids. Germline V gene sequence: CDR1 MNHEY, CDR2 SVGAGI. Trimming took off 7 bases at V and 1 base at J, with 14 bases between the two ends. The CDR3 bases are TGTGCCAGCATAGCACAGGAATATTCCTACGAGCAGTACTTC. Its translation: CASIAQEYSYEQYF.

This rearrangement joins TRBV6-5 to TRBJ2-7, with 7 bases aligning to TRBD2. Trimming cost V 2 bases and J 4 bases; bases outside gene matches: 5. CDR3 length: 14 amino acids. Germline CDR1 is MNHEY and CDR2 is SVGAGI. The CDR3 DNA follows: TGTGCCAGCAGTTACGCGGGAGCCCAGTACGAGCAGTACTTC. This encodes CASSYAGAQYEQYF.

The chain combines TRBV2 with TRBJ2-2, with D perhaps matching TRBD1 (5 bases). CDR3 length equals 11 residues. Germline loops: CDR1 SNHLY, CDR2 FYNNEI. Deletions cut 11 bases from V and 4 bases from J, with 8 bases between. The CDR3 reads CAGQGTGELFF. DNA for the CDR3: TGTGCCGGCCAGGGCACCGGGGAGCTGTTTTTT.

This clone is a singleton in its sample. The chain has TRBV7-9 and TRBJ1-4, with D possibly being TRBD1 (5 bases). V lost 3 bases and J lost 8, with 16 bases in between. Germline V lookup: CDR1 SEHNR, CDR2 FQNEAQ (reference sequence). The CDR3 spans 15 residues. As DNA, the CDR3 is TGTGCCAGCAGCTTGATTGACAGCCTTGGGGAAAAACTGTTTTTT. Protein sequence: CASSLIDSLGEKLFF.

The chain employs TRBV7-8 and TRBJ1-5; 7 nucleotides match TRBD1. With V trimmed by 5 bases and J by 4 bases, 11 bases remained unmatched. From germline, CDR1 is SGHVS and CDR2 FQNEAQ. The CDR3 is 16 residues long. The CDR3 nucleotides are TGTGCCAGCAGCCCGGGGCGGGACAGATATAATCAGCCCCAGCATTTT. Translating it yields CASSPGRDRYNQPQHF.